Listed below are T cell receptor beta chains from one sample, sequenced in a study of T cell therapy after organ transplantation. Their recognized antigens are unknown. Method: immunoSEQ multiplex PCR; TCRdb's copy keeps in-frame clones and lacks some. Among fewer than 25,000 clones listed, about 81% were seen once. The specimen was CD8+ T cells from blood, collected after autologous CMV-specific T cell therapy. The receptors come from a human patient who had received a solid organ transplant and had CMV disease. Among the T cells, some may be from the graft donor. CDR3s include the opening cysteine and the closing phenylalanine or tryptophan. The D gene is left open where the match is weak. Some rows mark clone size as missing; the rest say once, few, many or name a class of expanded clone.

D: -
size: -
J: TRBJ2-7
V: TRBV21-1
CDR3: CASSKDGQGAAEQYF
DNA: TGTGCCAGCAGCAAAGATGGACAGGGGGCAGCCGAGCAGTACTTC

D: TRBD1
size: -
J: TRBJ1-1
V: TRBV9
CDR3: CASSANEQGAKVEAFF
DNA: TGTGCCAGCAGCGCTAACGAACAGGGGGCCAAAGTTGAAGCTTTCTTT

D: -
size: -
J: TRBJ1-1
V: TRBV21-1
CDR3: CASSSRTGGTEAFF
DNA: TGTGCCAGCAGCTCGAGGACAGGGGGCACTGAAGCTTTCTTT

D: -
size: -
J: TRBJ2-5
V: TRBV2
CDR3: CASSEVVGRETQYF
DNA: TGTGCCAGCAGTGAGGTAGTCGGTCGGGAGACCCAGTACTTC

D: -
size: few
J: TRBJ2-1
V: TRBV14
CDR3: CASSQSINEQFF
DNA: TGTGCCAGCAGCCAATCGATCAATGAGCAGTTCTTC

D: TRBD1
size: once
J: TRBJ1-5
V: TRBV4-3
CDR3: CASSQGTGLNQPQHF
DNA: TGCGCCAGCAGCCAAGGGACAGGGCTTAATCAGCCCCAGCATTTT

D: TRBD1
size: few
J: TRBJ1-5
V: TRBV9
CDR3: CASSTHGTDNQPQHF
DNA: TGTGCCAGCAGCACCCACGGGACAGATAATCAGCCCCAGCATTTT

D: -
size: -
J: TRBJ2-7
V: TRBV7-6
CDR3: CASSLGSDFYEQYF
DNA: TGTGCCAGCAGCTTGGGCTCGGACTTCTACGAGCAGTACTTC

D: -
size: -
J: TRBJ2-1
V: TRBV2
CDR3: CASKLPGNYNEQFF
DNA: TGTGCCAGCAAACTCCCGGGGAATTACAATGAGCAGTTCTTC

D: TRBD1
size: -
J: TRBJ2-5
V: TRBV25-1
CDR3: CASSSRDRVSFQETQYF
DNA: TGTGCCAGCAGTTCCCGGGACAGGGTTTCGTTCCAAGAGACCCAGTACTTC

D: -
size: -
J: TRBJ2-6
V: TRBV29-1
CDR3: CSVFKERGEPSGANVLTF
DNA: TGCAGCGTTTTTAAGGAACGGGGCGAACCCTCTGGGGCCAACGTCCTGACTTTC

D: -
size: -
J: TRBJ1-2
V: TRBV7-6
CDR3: CASSLIGGNYGYTF
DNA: TGTGCCAGCAGCTTAATAGGGGGTAACTATGGCTACACCTTC

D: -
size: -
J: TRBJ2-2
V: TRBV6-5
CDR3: CASSYSKLGELFF
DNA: TGTGCCAGCAGTTACTCGAAACTCGGGGAGCTGTTTTTT

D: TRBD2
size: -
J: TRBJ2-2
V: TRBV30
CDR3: CAWSVPQREGSGELFF
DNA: TGTGCCTGGAGTGTTCCCCAGCGGGAGGGGTCCGGGGAGCTGTTTTTT

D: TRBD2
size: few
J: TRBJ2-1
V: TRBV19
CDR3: CASSPSGAYNEQFF
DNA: TGTGCCAGTAGTCCTAGCGGGGCTTACAATGAGCAGTTCTTC

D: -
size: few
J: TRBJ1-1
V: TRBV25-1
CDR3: CASSVFGRNTEAFF
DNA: TGTGCCAGCAGTGTATTTGGCCGGAACACTGAAGCTTTCTTT

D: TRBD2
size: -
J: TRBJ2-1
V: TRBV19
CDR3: CASSPSGSSYNEQFF
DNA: TGTGCCAGTAGCCCAAGCGGGAGCTCCTACAATGAGCAGTTCTTC

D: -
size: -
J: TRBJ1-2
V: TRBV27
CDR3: CASRSLPGAYGYTF
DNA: TGTGCCAGCAGATCTTTACCGGGGGCGTATGGCTACACCTTC

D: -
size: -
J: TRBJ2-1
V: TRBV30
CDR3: CAWSWTRSYNEQFF
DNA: TGTGCCTGGAGTTGGACTCGCTCCTACAATGAGCAGTTCTTC

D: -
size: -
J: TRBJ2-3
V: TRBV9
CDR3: CASSGGDADTQYF
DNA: TGTGCCAGCAGCGGGGGGGACGCAGATACGCAGTATTTT

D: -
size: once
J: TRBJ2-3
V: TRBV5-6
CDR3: CASSLEGPLGSLLTDTQYF
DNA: TGTGCCAGCAGCTTGGAGGGACCCCTAGGGTCTTTGCTCACAGATACGCAGTATTTT

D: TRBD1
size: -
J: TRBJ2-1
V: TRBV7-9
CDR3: CASSSEDRAVDNEQFF
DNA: TGTGCCAGCAGCTCAGAGGACAGGGCGGTAGACAATGAGCAGTTCTTC

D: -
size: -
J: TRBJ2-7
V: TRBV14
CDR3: CASSQEGDYPIYEQYF
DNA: TGTGCCAGCAGCCAAGAAGGTGACTATCCGATTTACGAGCAGTACTTC

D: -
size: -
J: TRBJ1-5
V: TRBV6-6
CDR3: CASSYSTFLGNQPQHF
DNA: TGTGCCAGCAGTTACTCGACGTTTCTAGGGAATCAGCCCCAGCATTTT

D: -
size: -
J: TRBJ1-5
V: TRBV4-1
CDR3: CASSLGRSNQPQHF
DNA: TGCGCCAGCAGCCTAGGCAGGTCAAATCAGCCCCAGCATTTT

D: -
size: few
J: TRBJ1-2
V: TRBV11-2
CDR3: CASSLGGNYGYTF
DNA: TGTGCCAGCAGCTTGGGGGGAAACTATGGCTACACCTTC

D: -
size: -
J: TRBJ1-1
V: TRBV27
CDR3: CASSPPPDRRAEAFF
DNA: TGTGCCAGCAGCCCCCCTCCAGACAGGAGGGCTGAAGCTTTCTTT

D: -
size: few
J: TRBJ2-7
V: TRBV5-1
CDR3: CASSYYRDNYEQYF
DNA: TGCGCCAGCAGCTACTACCGGGACAACTACGAGCAGTACTTC

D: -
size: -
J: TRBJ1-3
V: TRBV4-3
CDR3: CASSQVWGSGQGNTIYF
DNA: TGCGCCAGCAGCCAAGTGTGGGGCTCGGGGCAAGGAAACACCATATATTTT

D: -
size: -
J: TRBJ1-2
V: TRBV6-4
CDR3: CASSDSNSRGAGGYTF
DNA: TGTGCCAGCAGTGACTCGAACTCTAGGGGGGCTGGTGGCTACACCTTC

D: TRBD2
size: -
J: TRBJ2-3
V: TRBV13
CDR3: CASSSRTSRNTQYF
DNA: TGTGCCAGCAGCTCCAGGACTAGTAGGAATACGCAGTATTTT

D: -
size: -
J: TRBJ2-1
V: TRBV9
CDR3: CASSDETRNEQFF
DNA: TGTGCCAGCAGCGACGAGACCCGCAATGAGCAGTTCTTC

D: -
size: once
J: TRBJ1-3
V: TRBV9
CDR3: CASSVDGSSGNTIYF
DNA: TGTGCCAGCAGCGTAGACGGCAGCTCTGGAAACACCATATATTTT

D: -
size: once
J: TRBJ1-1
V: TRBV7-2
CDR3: CASSLGMNTEAFF
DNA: TGTGCCAGCAGCTTAGGGATGAACACTGAAGCTTTCTTT

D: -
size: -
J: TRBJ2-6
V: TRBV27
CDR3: CASSSSDSLILPNSGANVLTF
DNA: TGTGCCAGCAGTTCCTCGGACAGCCTAATCCTTCCGAACTCTGGGGCCAACGTCCTGACTTTC

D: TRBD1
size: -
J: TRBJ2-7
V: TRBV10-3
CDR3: CAISDRQGVRSPYEQYF
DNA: TGTGCCATCAGTGATCGACAGGGCGTTCGTAGCCCCTACGAGCAGTACTTC

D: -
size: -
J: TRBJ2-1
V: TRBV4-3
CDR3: CASSQAQGWNEQFF
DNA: TGCGCCAGCAGCCAGGCCCAGGGGTGGAATGAGCAGTTCTTC

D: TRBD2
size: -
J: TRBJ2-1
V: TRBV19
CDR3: CASIPTSGLFGFYNEQFF
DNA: TGTGCCAGTATTCCGACTAGCGGGCTCTTTGGATTCTACAATGAGCAGTTCTTC

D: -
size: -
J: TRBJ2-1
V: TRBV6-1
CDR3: CASSEGLGWRFF
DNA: TGTGCCAGCAGTGAAGGTCTGGGGTGGCGGTTCTTC

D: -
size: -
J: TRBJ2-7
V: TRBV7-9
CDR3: CASSYNYEQYF
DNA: TGTGCCAGCAGCTACAACTACGAGCAGTACTTC

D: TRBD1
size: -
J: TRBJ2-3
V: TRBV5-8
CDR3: CASSPGTGGGGDTQYF
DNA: TGTGCCAGCAGCCCGGGGACAGGGGGCGGAGGAGATACGCAGTATTTT

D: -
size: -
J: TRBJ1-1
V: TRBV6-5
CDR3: CASGQRGVNTEAFF
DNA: TGTGCCAGCGGGCAACGGGGGGTGAACACTGAAGCTTTCTTT

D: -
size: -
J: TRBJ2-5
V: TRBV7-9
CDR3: CASSLVGRQETQYF
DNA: TGTGCCAGCAGCTTAGTCGGCAGGCAAGAGACCCAGTACTTC

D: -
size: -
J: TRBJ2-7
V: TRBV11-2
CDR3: CASSLDRHEQYF
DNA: TGTGCCAGCAGCTTAGATAGACACGAGCAGTACTTC

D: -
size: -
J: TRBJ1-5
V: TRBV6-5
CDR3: CASSSTGSSIQPQHF
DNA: TGTGCCAGCAGCTCGACCGGGTCATCGATACAGCCCCAGCATTTT

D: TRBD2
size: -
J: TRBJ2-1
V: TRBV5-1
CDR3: CASSLASGNYNEQFF
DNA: TGCGCCAGCAGCTTGGCTAGCGGGAACTACAATGAGCAGTTCTTC

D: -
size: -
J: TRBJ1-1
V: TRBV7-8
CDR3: CASSPGQGAFF
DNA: TGTGCCAGCAGCCCGGGCCAGGGAGCTTTCTTT

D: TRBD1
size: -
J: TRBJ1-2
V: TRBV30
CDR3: CASQGQVRNYGYTF
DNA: TGTGCCTCCCAAGGACAGGTTCGGAACTATGGCTACACCTTC

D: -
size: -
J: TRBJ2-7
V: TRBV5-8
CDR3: CASSLVGRFYEQYF
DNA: TGTGCCAGCAGCTTGGTTGGACGGTTTTACGAGCAGTACTTC

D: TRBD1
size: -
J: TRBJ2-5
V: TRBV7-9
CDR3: CASSPPTGFRETQYF
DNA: TGTGCCAGCAGCCCGCCGACAGGGTTTAGGGAGACCCAGTACTTC

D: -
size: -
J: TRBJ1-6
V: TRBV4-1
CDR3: CASSQSEGGTYNSPLHF
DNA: TGCGCCAGCAGCCAAAGTGAGGGGGGGACCTATAATTCACCCCTCCACTTT

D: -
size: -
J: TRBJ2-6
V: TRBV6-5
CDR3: CASSYVSSGANVLTF
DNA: TGTGCCAGCAGTTACGTTTCCTCTGGGGCCAACGTCCTGACTTTC

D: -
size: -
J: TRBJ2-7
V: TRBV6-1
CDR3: CASSYAYEQYF
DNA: TGTGCCAGCAGTTACGCCTACGAGCAGTACTTC

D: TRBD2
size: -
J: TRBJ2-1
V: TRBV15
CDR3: CATSTSGDNNEQFF
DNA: TGTGCCACCAGTACTAGCGGGGATAACAATGAGCAGTTCTTC

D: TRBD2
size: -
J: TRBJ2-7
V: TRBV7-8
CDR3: CASSPRQREFHEQYF
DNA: TGTGCCAGCAGCCCCCGCCAGCGGGAGTTCCACGAGCAGTACTTC

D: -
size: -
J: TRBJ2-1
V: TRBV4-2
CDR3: CASSQGLDYNEQFF
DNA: TGTGCCAGCAGCCAGGGGCTGGATTACAATGAGCAGTTCTTC

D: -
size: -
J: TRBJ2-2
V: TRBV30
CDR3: CAWRPGAMGELFF
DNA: TGTGCCTGGAGGCCGGGGGCGATGGGGGAGCTGTTTTTT

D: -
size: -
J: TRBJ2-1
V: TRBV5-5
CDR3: CASSLFTNPYNEQFF
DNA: TGTGCCAGCAGCTTGTTTACTAACCCCTACAATGAGCAGTTCTTC

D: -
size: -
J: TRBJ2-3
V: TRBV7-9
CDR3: CASSQMANTDTQYF
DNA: TGTGCCAGCAGCCAGATGGCCAACACAGATACGCAGTATTTT

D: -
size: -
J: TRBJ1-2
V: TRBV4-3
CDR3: CASSPTRGSGYGYTF
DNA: TGCGCCAGCAGCCCGACGAGGGGATCGGGTTATGGCTACACCTTC